Listed here is a single TCR beta chain. Its antigen remains unknown. The same CDR3 also results from other DNA sequences found in this sample. The data originate from a study of cytomegalovirus exposure and HLA in healthy donors. Points from the study as a whole: Versus the approximately 700-donor mean, an Asian-associated ancestry cluster reportedly showed fewer N-insertions in a later analysis. In a later analysis, V- and J-gene trimming of beta chains associated with a DCLRE1C missense variant, replicated independently.

The PCR had 60 Vbeta and 13 Jbeta primers. Only in-frame clones appear in the TCRdb table, and some are missing; sequencing was by immunoSEQ multiplex PCR. The specimen's table records some 130,000 clones. The sample was PBMCs. The clonotype comes from a young man in good health and CMV-seronegative.

Here the CDR3 reads CASSVGGSNQPQHF. Here the CDR3 DNA reads TGTGCCAGCAGCGTAGGAGGCAGCAATCAGCCCCAGCATTTT. J is TRBJ1-5 and V is TRBV9; D not certain. V lost 0 bases and J 1 base, leaving 5 bases between the germline ends. The germline V gene has CDR1 SGDLS and CDR2 YYNGEE. This CDR3 region has 14 residues. The variable domain in full, with the rest retrieved from reference TRBV9 and TRBJ1-5, is DSGVTQTPKHLITATGQRVTLRCSPRSGDLSVYWYQQSLDQGLQFLIQYYNGEERAKGNILERFSAQQFPDLHSELNLSSLELGDSALYFCASSVGGSNQPQHFGDGTRLSIL.